The rows below give T cell receptor beta chains drawn from one sample of a study of PD-1 blockade in classical Hodgkin lymphoma. Sequencing used immunoSEQ multiplex PCR; TCRdb keeps in-frame clones, though not all of them. The sample lists approximately 20,000 clones; roughly 89% were seen once. Sequenced material: CD4+ T cells from blood. The receptor set was obtained from a human donor with classical Hodgkin lymphoma. Both conserved end residues are part of each CDR3.

CDR3 length | J gene | V gene | CDR3 protein
15 | TRBJ1-1 | TRBV2 | CASSDEWAELAEAFF
14 | TRBJ2-3 | TRBV11-2 | CASSPLTRADTQYF
15 | TRBJ1-6 | TRBV7-9 | CASSFFAPYNSPLHF
16 | TRBJ1-4 | TRBV9 | CASSVGGIATNEKLFF
14 | TRBJ1-4 | TRBV5-6 | CASSTGDFNEKLFF
13 | TRBJ2-7 | TRBV30 | CACMTAVNYEQYF
13 | TRBJ1-2 | TRBV7-2 | CASSDGLGRGYTF
15 | TRBJ1-2 | TRBV4-1 | CASSQSGQGARGYTF
13 | TRBJ2-5 | TRBV30 | CAWTGGYQETQYF
15 | TRBJ2-5 | TRBV27 | CASSLTRGSQETQYF
11 | TRBJ2-7 | TRBV6-5 | CASSYGPTQYF
17 | TRBJ2-7 | TRBV18 | CASSQPLTQAGSYEQYF
15 | TRBJ2-3 | TRBV19 | CASSPTSRRTDTQYF
11 | TRBJ2-1 | TRBV30 | CAWSVVDEQFF
15 | TRBJ1-2 | TRBV10-3 | CAISDSGTPNYGYTF
15 | TRBJ1-3 | TRBV5-1 | CASSSQGSSGNTIYF
18 | TRBJ2-3 | TRBV9 | CASSPPGLLAGGPDTQYF
14 | TRBJ1-6 | TRBV7-2 | CASSRDRGGSPLHF
13 | TRBJ1-1 | TRBV12-5 | CASGLVPGLEAFF
15 | TRBJ2-5 | TRBV27 | CASARLAGGQETQYF